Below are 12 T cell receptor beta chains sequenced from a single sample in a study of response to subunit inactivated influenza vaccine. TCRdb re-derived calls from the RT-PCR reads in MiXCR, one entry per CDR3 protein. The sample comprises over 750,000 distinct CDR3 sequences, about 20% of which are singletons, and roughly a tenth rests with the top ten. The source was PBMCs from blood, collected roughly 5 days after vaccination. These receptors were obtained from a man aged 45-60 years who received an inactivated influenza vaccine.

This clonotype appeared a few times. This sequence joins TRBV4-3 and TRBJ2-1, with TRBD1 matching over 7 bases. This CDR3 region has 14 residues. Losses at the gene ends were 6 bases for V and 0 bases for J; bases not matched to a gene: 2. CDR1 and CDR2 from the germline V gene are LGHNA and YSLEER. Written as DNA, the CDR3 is TGCGCCAGCAGAGGGGGCCCCTCCTACAATGAGCAGTTCTTC. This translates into CASRGGPSYNEQFF.

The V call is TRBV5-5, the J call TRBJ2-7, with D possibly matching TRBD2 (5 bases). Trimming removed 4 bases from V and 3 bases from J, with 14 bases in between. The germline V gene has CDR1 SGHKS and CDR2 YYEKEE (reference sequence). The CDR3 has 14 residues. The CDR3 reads CASSAGVGGYEQYF. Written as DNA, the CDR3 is TGTGCCAGCAGCGCCGGGGTCGGAGGCTACGAGCAGTACTTC.

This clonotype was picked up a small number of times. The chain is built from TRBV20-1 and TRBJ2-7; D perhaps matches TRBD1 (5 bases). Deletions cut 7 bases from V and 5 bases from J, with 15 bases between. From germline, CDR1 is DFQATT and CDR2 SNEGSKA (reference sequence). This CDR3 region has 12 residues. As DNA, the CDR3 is TGCAGTGTGAGCAGGGTCATCGACGAGCAGTACTTC. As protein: CSVSRVIDEQYF.

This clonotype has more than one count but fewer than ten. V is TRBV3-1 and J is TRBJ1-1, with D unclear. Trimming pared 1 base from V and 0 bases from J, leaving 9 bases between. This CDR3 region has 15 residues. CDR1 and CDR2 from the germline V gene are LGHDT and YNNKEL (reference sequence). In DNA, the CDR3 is TGTGCCAGCAGCCAAGCGTTCTCGGTGAACACTGAAGCTTTCTTT. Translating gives CASSQAFSVNTEAFF.

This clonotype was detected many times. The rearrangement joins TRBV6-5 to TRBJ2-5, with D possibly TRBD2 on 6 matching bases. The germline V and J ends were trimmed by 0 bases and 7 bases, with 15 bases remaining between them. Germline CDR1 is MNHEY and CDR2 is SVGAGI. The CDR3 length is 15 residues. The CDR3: CASSYSKGNGGTQYF. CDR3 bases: TGTGCCAGCAGTTACTCTAAGGGAAACGGGGGGACCCAGTACTTC.

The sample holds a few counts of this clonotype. For the CDR3, the DNA is TGTGCCAGCAGCTCCCCCACGCAGGAGCCGGAGACCCAGTACTTC. This sequence encodes CASSSPTQEPETQYF. The V and J genes are TRBV7-2 and TRBJ2-5, with D unresolved. There are 15 residues in the CDR3. Germline loops: CDR1 SGHTA, CDR2 FQGNSA. V lost 4 bases and J 5 bases, leaving 17 bases between the germline ends.

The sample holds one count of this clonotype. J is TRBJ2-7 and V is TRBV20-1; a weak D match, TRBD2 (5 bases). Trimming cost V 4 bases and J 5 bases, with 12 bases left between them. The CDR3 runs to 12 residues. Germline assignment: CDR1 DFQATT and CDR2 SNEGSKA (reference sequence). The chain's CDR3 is CSATPRVHEQYF. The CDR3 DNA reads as TGCAGTGCTACCCCGAGGGTACACGAGCAGTACTTC.

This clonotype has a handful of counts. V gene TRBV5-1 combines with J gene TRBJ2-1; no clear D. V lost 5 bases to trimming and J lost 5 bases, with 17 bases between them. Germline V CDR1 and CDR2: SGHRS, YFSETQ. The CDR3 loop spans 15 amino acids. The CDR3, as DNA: TGCGCCAGCAGGTACACTTACGGCGTCGACAATGAGCAGTTCTTC. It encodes CASRYTYGVDNEQFF. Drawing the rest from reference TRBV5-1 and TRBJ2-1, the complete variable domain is KAGVTQTPRYLIKTRGQQVTLSCSPISGHRSVSWYQQTPGQGLQFLFEYFSETQRNKGNFPGRFSGRQFSNSRSEMNVSTLELGDSALYLCASRYTYGVDNEQFFGPGTRLTVL.

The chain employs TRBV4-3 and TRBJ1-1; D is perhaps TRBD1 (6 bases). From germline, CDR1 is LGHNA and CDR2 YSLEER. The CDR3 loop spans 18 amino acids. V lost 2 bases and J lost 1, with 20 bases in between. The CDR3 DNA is TGCGCCAGCAGCCAATCCCCCGGGACGAGGGGGAGGAACACTGAAGCTTTCTTT. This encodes CASSQSPGTRGRNTEAFF.

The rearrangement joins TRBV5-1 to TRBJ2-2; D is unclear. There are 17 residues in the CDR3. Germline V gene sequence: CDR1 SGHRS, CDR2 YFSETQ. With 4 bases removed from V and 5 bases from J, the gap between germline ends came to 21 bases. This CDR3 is CASSRAGSDVGTGELFF. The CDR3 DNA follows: TGCGCCAGCAGCAGAGCCGGGTCCGATGTGGGAACCGGGGAGCTGTTTTTT.

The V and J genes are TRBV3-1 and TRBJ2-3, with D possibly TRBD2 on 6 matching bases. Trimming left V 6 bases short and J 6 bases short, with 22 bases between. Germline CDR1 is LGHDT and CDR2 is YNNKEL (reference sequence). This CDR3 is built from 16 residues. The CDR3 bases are TGTGCCAGCAGATCCTCCGGGACTCGGGGACCGGATACGCAGTATTTT. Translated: CASRSSGTRGPDTQYF.

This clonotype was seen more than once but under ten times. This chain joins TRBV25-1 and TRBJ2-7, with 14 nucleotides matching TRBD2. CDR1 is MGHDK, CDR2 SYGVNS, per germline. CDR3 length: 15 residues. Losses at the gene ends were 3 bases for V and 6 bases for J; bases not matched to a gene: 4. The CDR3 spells CASSETSGRAVEQYF. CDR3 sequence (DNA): TGTGCCAGCAGTGAGACTAGCGGGAGGGCCGTCGAGCAGTACTTC.